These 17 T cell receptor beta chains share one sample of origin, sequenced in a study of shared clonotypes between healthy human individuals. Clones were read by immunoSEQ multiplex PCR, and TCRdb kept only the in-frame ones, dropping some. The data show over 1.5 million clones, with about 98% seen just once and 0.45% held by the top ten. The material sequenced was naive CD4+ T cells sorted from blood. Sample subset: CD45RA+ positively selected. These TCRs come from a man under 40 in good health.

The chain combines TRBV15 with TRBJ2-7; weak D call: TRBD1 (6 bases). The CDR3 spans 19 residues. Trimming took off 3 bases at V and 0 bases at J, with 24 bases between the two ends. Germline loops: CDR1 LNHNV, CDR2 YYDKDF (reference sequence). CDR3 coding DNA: TGTGCCACCAGCAGCGGAGAGGATGGGGACACGGTTGACTCCTACGAGCAGTACTTC. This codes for CATSSGEDGDTVDSYEQYF. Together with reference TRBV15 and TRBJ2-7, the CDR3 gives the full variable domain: DAMVIQNPRYQVTQFGKPVTLSCSQTLNHNVMYWYQQKSSQAPKLLFHYYDKDFNNEADTPDNFQSRRPNTSFCFLDIRSPGLGDTAMYLCATSSGEDGDTVDSYEQYFGPGTRLTVT.

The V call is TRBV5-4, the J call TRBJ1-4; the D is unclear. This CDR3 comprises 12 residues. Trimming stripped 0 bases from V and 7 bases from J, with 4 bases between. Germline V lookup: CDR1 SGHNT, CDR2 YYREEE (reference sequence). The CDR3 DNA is TGTGCCAGCAGCTTGGACGTTGAAAAACTGTTTTTT. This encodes CASSLDVEKLFF.

For the CDR3, the DNA is TGTGCCAGCAGCTCAACAGCCTACAATGAGCAGTTCTTC. Translated, it gives CASSSTAYNEQFF. The chain joins TRBV7-9 to TRBJ2-1; D not certain. V lost 4 bases, J lost 2 bases, and 6 bases lay in between. CDR1 and CDR2 (germline): SEHNR, FQNEAQ (reference sequence). This CDR3 contains 13 residues.

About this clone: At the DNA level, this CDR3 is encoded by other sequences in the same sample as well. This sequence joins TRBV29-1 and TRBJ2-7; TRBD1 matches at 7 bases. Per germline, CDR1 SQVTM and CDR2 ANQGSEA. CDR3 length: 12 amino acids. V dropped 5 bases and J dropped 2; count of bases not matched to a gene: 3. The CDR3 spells CSVRQGPYEQYF. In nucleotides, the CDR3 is TGCAGCGTTCGACAGGGTCCCTACGAGCAGTACTTC.

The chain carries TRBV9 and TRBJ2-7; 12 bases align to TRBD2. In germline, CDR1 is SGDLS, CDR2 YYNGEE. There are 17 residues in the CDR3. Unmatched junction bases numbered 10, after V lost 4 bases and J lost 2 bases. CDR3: CASSPGLAGKLPYEQYF. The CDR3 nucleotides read TGTGCCAGCAGCCCGGGACTAGCGGGTAAACTTCCCTACGAGCAGTACTTC. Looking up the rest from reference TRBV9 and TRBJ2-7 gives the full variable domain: DSGVTQTPKHLITATGQRVTLRCSPRSGDLSVYWYQQSLDQGLQFLIQYYNGEERAKGNILERFSAQQFPDLHSELNLSSLELGDSALYFCASSPGLAGKLPYEQYFGPGTRLTVT.

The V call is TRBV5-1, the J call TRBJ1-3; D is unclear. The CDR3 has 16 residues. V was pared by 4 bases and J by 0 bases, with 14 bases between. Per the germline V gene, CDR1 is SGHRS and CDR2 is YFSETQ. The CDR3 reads CASSPETPRSGNTIYF. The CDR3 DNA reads TGCGCCAGCAGCCCGGAGACACCGCGCTCTGGAAACACCATATATTTT.

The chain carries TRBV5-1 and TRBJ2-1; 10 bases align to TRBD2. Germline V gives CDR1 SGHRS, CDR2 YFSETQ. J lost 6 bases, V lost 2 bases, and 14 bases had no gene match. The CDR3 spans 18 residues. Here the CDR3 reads CASSLAPQLAGSPNEQFF. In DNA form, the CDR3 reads TGCGCCAGCAGCTTAGCCCCTCAACTAGCGGGATCCCCCAATGAGCAGTTCTTC.

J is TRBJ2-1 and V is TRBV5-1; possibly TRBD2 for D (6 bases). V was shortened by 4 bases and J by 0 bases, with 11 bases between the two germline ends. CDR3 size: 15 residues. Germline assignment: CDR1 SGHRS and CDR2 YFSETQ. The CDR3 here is CASSAPAGSYNEQFF. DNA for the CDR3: TGCGCCAGCAGCGCCCCAGCGGGCTCCTACAATGAGCAGTTCTTC.

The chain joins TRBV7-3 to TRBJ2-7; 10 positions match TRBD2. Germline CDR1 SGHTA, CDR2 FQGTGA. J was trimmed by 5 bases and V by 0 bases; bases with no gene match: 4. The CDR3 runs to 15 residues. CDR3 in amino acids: CASSLTLAGVNEQYF. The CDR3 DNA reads TGTGCCAGCAGCTTAACCCTAGCGGGAGTCAACGAGCAGTACTTC.

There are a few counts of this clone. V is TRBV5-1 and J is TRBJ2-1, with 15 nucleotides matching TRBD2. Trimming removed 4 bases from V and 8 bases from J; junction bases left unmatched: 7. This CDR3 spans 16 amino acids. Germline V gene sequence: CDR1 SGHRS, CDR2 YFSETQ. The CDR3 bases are TGCGCCAGCAGCCCGGGACTAGCGGGAGGAGGAGATGAGCAGTTCTTC. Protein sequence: CASSPGLAGGGDEQFF. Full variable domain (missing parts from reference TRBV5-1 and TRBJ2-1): KAGVTQTPRYLIKTRGQQVTLSCSPISGHRSVSWYQQTPGQGLQFLFEYFSETQRNKGNFPGRFSGRQFSNSRSEMNVSTLELGDSALYLCASSPGLAGGGDEQFFGPGTRLTVL.

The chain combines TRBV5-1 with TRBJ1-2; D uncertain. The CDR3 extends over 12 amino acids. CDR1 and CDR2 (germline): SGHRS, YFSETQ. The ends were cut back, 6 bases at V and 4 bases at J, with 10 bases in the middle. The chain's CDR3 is CASMATLYGYTF. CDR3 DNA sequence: TGCGCCAGCATGGCCACCCTCTATGGCTACACCTTC.

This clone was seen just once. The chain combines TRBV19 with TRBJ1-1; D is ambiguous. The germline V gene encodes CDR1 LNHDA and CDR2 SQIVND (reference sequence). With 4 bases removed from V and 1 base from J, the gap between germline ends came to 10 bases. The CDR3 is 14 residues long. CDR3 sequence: CASSSLVANTEAFF. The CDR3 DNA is TGTGCCAGTAGTAGCCTGGTGGCGAACACTGAAGCTTTCTTT.

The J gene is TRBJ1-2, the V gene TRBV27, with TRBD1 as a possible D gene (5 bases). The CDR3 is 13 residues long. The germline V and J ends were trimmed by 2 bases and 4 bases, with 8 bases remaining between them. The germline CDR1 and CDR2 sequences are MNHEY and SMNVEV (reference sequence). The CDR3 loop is CASSLQGGYGYTF. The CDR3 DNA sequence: TGTGCCAGCAGTTTACAGGGCGGCTATGGCTACACCTTC.

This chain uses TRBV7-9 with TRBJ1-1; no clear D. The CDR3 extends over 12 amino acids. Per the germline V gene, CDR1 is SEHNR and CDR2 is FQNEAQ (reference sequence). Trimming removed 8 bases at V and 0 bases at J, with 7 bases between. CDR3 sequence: CASEMMNTEAFF. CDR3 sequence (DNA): TGTGCCAGCGAGATGATGAACACTGAAGCTTTCTTT.

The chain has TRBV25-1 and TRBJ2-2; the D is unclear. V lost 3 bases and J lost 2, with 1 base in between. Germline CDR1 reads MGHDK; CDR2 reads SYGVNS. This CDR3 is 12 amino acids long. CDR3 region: CASSDNTGELFF. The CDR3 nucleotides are TGTGCCAGCAGTGACAACACCGGGGAGCTGTTTTTT.

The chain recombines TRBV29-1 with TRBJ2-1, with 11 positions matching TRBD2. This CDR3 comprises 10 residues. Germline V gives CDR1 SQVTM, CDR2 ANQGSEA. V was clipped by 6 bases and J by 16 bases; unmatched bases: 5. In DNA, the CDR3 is TGCAGCGTGGAACTAGCGGGAGTTTTCTTC. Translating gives CSVELAGVFF.

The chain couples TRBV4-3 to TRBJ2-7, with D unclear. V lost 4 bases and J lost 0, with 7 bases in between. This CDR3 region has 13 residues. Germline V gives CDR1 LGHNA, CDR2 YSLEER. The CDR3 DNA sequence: TGCGCCAGCAGCCGTGGTAGCTCCTACGAGCAGTACTTC. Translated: CASSRGSSYEQYF.